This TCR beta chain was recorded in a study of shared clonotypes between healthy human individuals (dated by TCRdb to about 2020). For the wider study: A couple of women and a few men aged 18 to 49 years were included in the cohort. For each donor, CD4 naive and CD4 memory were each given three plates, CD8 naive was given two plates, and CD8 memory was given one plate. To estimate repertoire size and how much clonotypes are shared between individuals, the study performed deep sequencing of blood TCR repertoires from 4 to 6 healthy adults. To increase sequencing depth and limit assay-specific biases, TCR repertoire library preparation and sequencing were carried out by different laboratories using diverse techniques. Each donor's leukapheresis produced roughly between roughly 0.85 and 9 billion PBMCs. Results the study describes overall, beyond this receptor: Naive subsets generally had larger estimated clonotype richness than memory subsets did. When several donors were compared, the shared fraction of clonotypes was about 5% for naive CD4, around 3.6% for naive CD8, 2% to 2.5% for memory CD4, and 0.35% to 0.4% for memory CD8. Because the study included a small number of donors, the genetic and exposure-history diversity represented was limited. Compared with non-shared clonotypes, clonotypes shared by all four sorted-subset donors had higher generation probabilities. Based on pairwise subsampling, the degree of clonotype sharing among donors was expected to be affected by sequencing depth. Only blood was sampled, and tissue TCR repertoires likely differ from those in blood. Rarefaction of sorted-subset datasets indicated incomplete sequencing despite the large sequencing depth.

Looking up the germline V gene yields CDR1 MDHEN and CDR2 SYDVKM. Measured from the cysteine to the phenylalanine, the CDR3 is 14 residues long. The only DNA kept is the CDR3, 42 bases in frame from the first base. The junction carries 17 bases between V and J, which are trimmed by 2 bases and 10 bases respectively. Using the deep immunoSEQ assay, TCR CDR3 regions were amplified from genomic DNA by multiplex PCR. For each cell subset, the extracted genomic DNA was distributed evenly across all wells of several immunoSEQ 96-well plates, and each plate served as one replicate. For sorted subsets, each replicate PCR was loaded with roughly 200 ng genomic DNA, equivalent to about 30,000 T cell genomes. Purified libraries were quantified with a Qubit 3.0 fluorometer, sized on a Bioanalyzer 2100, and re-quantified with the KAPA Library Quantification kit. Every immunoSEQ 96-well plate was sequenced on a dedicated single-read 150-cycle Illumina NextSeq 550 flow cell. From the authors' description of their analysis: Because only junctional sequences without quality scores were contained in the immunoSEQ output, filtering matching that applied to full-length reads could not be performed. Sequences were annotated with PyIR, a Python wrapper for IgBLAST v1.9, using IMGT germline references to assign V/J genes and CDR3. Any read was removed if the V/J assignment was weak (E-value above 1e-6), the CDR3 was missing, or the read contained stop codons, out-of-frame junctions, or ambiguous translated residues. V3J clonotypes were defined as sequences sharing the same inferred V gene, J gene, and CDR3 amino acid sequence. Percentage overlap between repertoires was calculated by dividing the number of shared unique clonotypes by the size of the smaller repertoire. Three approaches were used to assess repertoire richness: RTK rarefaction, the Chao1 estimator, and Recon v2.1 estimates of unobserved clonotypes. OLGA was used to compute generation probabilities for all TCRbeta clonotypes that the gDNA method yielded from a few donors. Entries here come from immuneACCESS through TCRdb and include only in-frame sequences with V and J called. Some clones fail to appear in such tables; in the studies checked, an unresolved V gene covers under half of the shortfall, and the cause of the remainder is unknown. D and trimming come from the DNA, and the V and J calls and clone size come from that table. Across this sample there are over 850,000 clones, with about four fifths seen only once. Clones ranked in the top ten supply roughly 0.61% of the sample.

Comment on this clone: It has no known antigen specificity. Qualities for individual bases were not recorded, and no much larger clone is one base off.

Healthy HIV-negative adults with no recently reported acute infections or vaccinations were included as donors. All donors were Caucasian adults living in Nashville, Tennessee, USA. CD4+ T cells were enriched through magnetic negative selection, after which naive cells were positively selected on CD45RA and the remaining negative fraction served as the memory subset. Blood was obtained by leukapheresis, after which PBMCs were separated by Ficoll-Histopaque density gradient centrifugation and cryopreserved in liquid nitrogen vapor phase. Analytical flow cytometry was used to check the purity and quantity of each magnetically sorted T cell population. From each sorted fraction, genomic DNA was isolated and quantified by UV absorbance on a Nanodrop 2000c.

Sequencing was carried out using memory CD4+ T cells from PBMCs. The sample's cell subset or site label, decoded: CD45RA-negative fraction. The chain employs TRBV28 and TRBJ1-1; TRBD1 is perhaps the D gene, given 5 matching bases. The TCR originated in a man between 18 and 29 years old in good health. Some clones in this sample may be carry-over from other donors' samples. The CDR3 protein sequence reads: CASSLDRTGRRAFF. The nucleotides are TGTGCCAGCAGTTTAGATAGGACGGGGCGGCGAGCTTTCTTT.